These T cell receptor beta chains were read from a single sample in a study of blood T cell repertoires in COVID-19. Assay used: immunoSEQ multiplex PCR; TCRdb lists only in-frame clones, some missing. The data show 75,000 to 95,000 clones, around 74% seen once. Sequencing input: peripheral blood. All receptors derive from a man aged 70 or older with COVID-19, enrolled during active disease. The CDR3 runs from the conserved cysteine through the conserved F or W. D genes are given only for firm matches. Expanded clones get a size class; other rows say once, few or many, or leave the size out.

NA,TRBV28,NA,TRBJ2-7,CASSLLDSEQYF,TGTGCCAGCAGTCTCCTCGACAGCGAGCAGTACTTC
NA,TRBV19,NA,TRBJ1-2,CASSISPNYGYTF,TGTGCCAGTAGTATCTCCCCTAACTATGGCTACACCTTC
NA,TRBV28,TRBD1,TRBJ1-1,CASSFTGGANTEAFF,TGTGCCAGCAGTTTCACAGGGGGGGCGAACACTGAAGCTTTCTTT
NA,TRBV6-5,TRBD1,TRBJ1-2,CASSYTSQGDHYGYTF,TGTGCCAGCAGTTACACATCACAGGGGGATCACTATGGCTACACCTTC
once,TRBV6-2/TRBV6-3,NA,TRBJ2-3,CASSYQLGAGNSADTQYF,TGTGCCAGCAGTTACCAGCTCGGGGCGGGAAATAGTGCAGATACGCAGTATTTT
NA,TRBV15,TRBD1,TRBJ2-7,CATSQDRGYNEQYF,TGTGCCACCAGCCAGGACAGGGGGTACAACGAGCAGTACTTC
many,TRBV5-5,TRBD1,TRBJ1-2,CASSWLGGTGYGYTF,TGTGCCAGCAGCTGGCTTGGGGGGACAGGGTATGGCTACACCTTC
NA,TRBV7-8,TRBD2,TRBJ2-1,CASSPAAGIIYQFF,TGTGCCAGCAGCCCGGCAGCGGGGATCATTTACCAGTTCTTC
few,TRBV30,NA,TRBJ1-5,CAWAGTRNQPQHF,TGTGCCTGGGCGGGTACTCGCAATCAGCCCCAGCATTTT
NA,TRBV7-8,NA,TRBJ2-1,CASSRLDGSNEQFF,TGTGCCAGCAGCCGCCTAGACGGGTCCAATGAGCAGTTCTTC
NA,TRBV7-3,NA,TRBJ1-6,CASSLGGVGSPLHF,TGTGCCAGCAGCTTAGGGGGGGTAGGTTCACCCCTCCACTTT
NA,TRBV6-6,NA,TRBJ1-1,CASSAGLGGTEAFF,TGTGCCAGCAGTGCCGGATTAGGGGGCACTGAAGCTTTCTTT
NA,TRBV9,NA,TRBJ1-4,CASSVTPIVEKLFF,TGTGCCAGCAGCGTAACCCCTATCGTTGAAAAACTGTTTTTT
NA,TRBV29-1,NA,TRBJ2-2,CSVDGGAATNTGELFF,TGCAGCGTCGACGGAGGAGCAGCGACGAACACCGGGGAGCTGTTTTTT
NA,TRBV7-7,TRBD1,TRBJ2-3,CASSLGGAGTDTQYF,TGTGCTAGCAGCCTAGGGGGCGCGGGCACAGATACGCAGTATTTT
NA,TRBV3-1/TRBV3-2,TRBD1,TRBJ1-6,CASSRGQGGSPLHF,TGTGCCAGCAGCCGGGGACAGGGAGGTTCACCCCTCCACTTT
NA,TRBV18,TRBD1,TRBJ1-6,CASSLEGQGGFSPLHF,TGTGCCAGCTCACTCGAAGGACAGGGAGGTTTTTCACCCCTCCACTTT
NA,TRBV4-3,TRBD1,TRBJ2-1,CASSQDREYNEQFF,TGCGCCAGCAGCCAGGACAGGGAATACAATGAGCAGTTCTTC
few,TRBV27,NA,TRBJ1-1,CASSLSLPGYTEAFF,TGTGCCAGCAGTTTATCGCTCCCGGGTTACACTGAAGCTTTCTTT
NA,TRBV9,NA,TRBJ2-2,CASSVDGRAGELFF,TGTGCCAGCAGCGTTGACGGGAGAGCCGGGGAGCTGTTTTTT
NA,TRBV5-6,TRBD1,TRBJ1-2,CASSLVAAGGHGYTF,TGTGCCAGCAGCTTGGTAGCGGCAGGGGGTCATGGCTACACCTTC
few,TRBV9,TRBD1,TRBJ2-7,CARSGQGGWLDEQYF,TGTGCCAGATCCGGACAGGGGGGCTGGTTGGACGAGCAGTACTTC
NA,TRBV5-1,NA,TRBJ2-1,CASSFADRGEQFF,TGCGCCAGCAGCTTCGCCGACCGGGGGGAGCAGTTCTTC
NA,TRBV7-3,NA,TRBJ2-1,CASSLIGGNSYNEQFF,TGTGCCAGCAGCTTAATTGGCGGGAACTCCTACAATGAGCAGTTCTTC